This T cell receptor (beta chain) was documented in a study of T cells in Graves' hyperthyroidism and ophthalmopathy. V was shortened by 5 bases and J by 7 bases, with 17 bases between the two germline ends. The CDR3 is made up of 14 amino acids. Germline CDR1 and CDR2: MNHEY and SMNVEV (reference sequence). Note on this clonotype: The antigen is unknown.

Whole-study results and caveats: Among thyroid clonotypes expanded above 0.001, most also appeared in blood.

The CDR3 regions of TCR beta were amplified from RNA transcripts. TCR CDR3 underwent first-round RT-PCR with the HTBI primer set. TCRdb fed the multiplex PCR reads into MiXCR, producing one record per CDR3 protein. The sample gives roughly 530,000 distinct CDR3 sequences, 15% to 20% of which show up once; 17% is in the top ten. This chain uses TRBV27 with TRBJ1-2; D is possibly TRBD1 (5 bases). The sample comprised blood. This TCR came from a woman aged 18 to 35 with Graves' ophthalmopathy. The CDR3 reads CASSPRGPGLGYTF. In DNA, the CDR3 is TGTGCCAGCAGTCCTCGGGGACCGGGCCTTGGCTACACCTTC.